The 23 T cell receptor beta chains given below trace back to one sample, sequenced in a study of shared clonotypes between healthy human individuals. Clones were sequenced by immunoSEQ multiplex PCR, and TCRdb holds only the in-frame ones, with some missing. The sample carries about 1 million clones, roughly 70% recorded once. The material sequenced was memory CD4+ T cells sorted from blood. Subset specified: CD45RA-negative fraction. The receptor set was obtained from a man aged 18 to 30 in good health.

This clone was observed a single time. CDR3: CASSTRGEPNQPQHF. CDR3 sequence (DNA): TGTGCCAGTAGTACAAGGGGGGAGCCCAATCAGCCCCAGCATTTT. V usage is TRBV19 and J usage is TRBJ1-5, with D maybe TRBD1 (6 bases). V lost 4 bases and J lost 3, with 13 bases in between. The CDR3 length is 15 residues. The germline gives CDR1 LNHDA, CDR2 SQIVND (reference sequence).

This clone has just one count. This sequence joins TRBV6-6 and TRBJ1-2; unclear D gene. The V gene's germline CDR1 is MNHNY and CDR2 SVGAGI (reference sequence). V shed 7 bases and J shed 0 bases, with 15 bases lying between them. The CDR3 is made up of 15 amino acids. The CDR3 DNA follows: TGTGCCAGCACCCATGTTGACCGATCTAACTATGGCTACACCTTC. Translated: CASTHVDRSNYGYTF.

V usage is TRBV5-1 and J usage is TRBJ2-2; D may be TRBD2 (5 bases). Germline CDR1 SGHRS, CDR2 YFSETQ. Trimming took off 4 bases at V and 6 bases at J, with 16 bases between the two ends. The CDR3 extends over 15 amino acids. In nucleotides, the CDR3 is TGCGCCAGCAGCCCTACAGACCAGCGGTCCGGGGAGCTGTTTTTT. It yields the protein CASSPTDQRSGELFF. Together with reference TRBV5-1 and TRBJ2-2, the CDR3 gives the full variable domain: KAGVTQTPRYLIKTRGQQVTLSCSPISGHRSVSWYQQTPGQGLQFLFEYFSETQRNKGNFPGRFSGRQFSNSRSEMNVSTLELGDSALYLCASSPTDQRSGELFFGEGSRLTVL.

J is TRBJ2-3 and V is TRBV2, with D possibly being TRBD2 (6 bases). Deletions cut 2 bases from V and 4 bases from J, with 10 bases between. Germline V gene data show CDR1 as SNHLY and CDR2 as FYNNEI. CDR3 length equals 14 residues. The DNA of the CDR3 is TGTGCCAGCAGTGAATCGCGACTAGCAGATACGCAGTATTTT. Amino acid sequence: CASSESRLADTQYF. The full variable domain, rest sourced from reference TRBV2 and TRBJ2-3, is EPEVTQTPSHQVTQMGQEVILRCVPISNHLYFYWYRQILGQKVEFLVSFYNNEISEKSEIFDDQFSVERPDGSNFTLKIRSTKLEDSAMYFCASSESRLADTQYFGPGTRLTVL.

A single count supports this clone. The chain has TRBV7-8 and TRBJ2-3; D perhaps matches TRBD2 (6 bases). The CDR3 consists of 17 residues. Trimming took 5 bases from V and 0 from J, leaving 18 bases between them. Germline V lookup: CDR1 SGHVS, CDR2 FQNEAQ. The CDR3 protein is CASSPRGAGTSTDTQYF. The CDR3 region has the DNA TGTGCCAGCAGCCCCCGTGGAGCAGGGACTAGCACAGATACGCAGTATTTT.

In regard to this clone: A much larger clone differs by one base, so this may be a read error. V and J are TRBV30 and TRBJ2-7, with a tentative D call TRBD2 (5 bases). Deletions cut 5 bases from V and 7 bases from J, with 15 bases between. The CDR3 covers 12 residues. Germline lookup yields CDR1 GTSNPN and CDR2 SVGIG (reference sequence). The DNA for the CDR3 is TGTGCCTGGTCCCCTCGACGGGGAGAGCAGTACTTC. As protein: CAWSPRRGEQYF.

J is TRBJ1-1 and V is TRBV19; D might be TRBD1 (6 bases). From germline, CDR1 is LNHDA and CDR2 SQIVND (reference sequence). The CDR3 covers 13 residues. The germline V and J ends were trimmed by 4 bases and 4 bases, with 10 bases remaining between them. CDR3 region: CASSTQTGTEAFF. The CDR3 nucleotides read TGTGCCAGTAGTACACAGACAGGCACTGAAGCTTTCTTT.

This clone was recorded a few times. In nucleotides, the CDR3 is TGTGCCAGCAGTTCTGACCGATTTGAGCCCCAGCATTTT. As protein: CASSSDRFEPQHF. This sequence joins TRBV27 and TRBJ1-5; D call uncertain. The V gene lost 4 bases and the J gene lost 8 bases, with 12 bases spanning the gap. The CDR3 runs to 13 residues. CDR1 and CDR2 (germline): MNHEY, SMNVEV (reference sequence).

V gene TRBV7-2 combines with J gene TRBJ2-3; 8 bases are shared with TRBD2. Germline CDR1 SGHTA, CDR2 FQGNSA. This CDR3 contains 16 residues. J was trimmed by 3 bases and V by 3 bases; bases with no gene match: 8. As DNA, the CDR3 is TGTGCCAGCAGCTTCGGTAGCGGGAAAACAACAGATACGCAGTATTTT. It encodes CASSFGSGKTTDTQYF.

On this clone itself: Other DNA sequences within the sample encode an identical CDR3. The CDR3: CASSYSRGTYEQYF. The CDR3 DNA follows: TGTGCCAGCAGTTACTCGCGGGGGACCTACGAGCAGTACTTC. The chain links TRBV6-5 to TRBJ2-7; 7 positions match TRBD2. This CDR3 contains 14 residues. Trimming removed 0 bases from V and 2 bases from J; junction bases left unmatched: 1. Germline loops: CDR1 MNHEY, CDR2 SVGAGI.

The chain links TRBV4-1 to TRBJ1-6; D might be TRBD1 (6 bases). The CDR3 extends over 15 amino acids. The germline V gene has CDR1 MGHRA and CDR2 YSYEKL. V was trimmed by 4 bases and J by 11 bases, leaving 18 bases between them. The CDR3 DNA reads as TGCGCCAGCAGCCTAATAGAGGGGGGTTCGCCACCCCTCCACTTT. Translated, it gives CASSLIEGGSPPLHF.

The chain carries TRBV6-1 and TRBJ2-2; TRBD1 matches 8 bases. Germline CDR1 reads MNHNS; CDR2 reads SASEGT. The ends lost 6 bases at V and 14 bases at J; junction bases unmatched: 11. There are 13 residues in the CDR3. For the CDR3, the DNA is TGTGCCAGCAGCATACAGGGGGTTGGTCAACTGTTTTTT. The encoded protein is CASSIQGVGQLFF.

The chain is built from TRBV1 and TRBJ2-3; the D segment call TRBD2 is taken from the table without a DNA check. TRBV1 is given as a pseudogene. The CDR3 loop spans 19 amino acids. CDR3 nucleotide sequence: TGCACCAGCAGCCAAGCTCGGACTAGCGGGGATACTAGCACAGATACGCAGTATTTT. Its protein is CTSSQARTSGDTSTDTQYF.

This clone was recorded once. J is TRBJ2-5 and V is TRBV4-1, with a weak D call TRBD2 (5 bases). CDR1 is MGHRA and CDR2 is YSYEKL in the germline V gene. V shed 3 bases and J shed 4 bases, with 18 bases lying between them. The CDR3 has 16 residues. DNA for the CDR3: TGCGCCAGCAGCCACGTACTCGGGGATTCAAGAGAGACCCAGTACTTC. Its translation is CASSHVLGDSRETQYF.

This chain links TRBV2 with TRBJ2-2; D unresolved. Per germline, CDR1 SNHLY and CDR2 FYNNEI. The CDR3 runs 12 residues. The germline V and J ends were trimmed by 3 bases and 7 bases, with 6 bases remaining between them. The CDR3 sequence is CASSEVGGELFF. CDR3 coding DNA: TGTGCCAGCAGTGAGGTCGGCGGGGAGCTGTTTTTT.

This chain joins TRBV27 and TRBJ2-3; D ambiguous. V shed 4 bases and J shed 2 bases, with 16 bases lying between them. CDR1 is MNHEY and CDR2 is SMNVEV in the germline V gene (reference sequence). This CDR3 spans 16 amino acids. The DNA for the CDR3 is TGTGCCAGCAGTTCATCCCCGTATACCGACACAGATACGCAGTATTTT. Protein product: CASSSSPYTDTDTQYF.

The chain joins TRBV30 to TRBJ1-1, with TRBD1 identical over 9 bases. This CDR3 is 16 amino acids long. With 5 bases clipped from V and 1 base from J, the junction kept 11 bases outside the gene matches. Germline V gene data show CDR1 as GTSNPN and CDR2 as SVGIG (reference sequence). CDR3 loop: CAWANYRGRKNTEAFF. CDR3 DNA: TGTGCCTGGGCCAACTACAGGGGGCGGAAGAACACTGAAGCTTTCTTT.

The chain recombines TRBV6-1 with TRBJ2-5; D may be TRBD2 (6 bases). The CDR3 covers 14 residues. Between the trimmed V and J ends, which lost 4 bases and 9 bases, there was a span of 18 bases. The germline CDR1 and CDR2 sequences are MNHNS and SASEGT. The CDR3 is CASSAWGVSEAQYF. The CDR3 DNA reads TGTGCCAGCAGTGCCTGGGGGGTTTCGGAGGCCCAGTACTTC.

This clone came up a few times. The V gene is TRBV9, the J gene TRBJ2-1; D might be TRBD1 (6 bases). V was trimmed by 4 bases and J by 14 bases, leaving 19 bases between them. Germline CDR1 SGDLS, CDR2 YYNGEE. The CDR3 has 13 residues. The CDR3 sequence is CASSPGVLSREFF. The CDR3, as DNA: TGTGCCAGCAGCCCAGGGGTCCTATCCAGGGAGTTCTTC.

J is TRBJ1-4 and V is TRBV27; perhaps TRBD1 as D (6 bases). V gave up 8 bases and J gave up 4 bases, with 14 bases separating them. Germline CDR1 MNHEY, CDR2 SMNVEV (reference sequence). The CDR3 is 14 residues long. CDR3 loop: CASGKKGGNEKLFF. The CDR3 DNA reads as TGTGCCAGCGGGAAAAAGGGGGGTAATGAAAAACTGTTTTTT.

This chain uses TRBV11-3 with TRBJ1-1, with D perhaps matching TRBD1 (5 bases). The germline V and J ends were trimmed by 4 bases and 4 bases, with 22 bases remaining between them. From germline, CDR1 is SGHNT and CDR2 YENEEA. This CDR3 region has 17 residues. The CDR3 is CASSCMTVSEAGTEAFF. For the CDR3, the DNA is TGTGCCAGCAGCTGCATGACAGTCTCGGAGGCCGGCACTGAAGCTTTCTTT. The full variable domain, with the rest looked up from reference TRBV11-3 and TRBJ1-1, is EAGVVQSPRYKIIEKKQPVAFWCNPISGHNTLYWYLQNLGQGPELLIRYENEEAVDDSQLPKDRFSAERLKGVDSTLKIQPAELGDSAVYLCASSCMTVSEAGTEAFFGQGTRLTVV.

As DNA, the CDR3 is TGTGCCAGCAGCTTTTCAGGGGAACCCACAGATACGCAGTATTTT. Amino acid sequence: CASSFSGEPTDTQYF. This chain links TRBV5-6 with TRBJ2-3; a weak D match, TRBD1 (6 bases). The CDR3 length is 15 residues. Trimming stripped 2 bases from V and 2 bases from J, with 12 bases between. CDR1 and CDR2 from the germline V gene are SGHDT and YYEEEE.

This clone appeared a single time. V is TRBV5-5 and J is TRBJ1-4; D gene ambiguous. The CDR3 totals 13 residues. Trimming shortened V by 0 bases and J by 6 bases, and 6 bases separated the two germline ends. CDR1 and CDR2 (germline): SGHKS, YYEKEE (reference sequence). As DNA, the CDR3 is TGTGCCAGCAGCTTGGACAGTTATGAAAAACTGTTTTTT. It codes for CASSLDSYEKLFF. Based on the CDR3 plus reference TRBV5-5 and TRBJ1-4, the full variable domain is DAGVTQSPTHLIKTRGQQVTLRCSPISGHKSVSWYQQVLGQGPQFIFQYYEKEERGRGNFPDRFSARQFPNYSSELNVNALLLGDSALYLCASSLDSYEKLFFGSGTQLSVL.